Below, one T cell receptor beta chain is given with its context. The antigen is not known. This sample is part of a study of T cell responses to AZD1222 COVID-19 vaccine. General study results and limits: All repertoire sampling was performed exclusively after the peak T cell response. As reported, nearly half of all spike-specific TCRs target variant regions that are unmutated.

The table came from immunoSEQ multiplex PCR; TCRdb's copy has only in-frame clones and leaves some out. The sample lists around 150,000 clones; 90% were seen once. The clonotype originates from an adult who received the AZD1222 COVID-19 vaccine. Sample: peripheral blood, taken 28 days after the second AZD1222 dose.

CDR3 amino acids: CASSEGRAGEKLFF. CDR3 in DNA: TGTGCCAGCAGTGAGGGCCGGGCAGGTGAAAAACTGTTTTTT. This chain uses TRBV6-1 with TRBJ1-4, with unresolved D. Germline CDR1 reads MNHNS; CDR2 reads SASEGT. Trimming pared 3 bases from V and 7 bases from J, leaving 12 bases between. The CDR3 sequence is 14 residues long.